What follows are 10 T cell receptor beta chains derived from one specimen sequenced in a study of blood T cell repertoires in COVID-19. Profiled with immunoSEQ multiplex PCR; TCRdb holds only in-frame clones, not every one. Of about 150,000 clones detected, around 77% appear once; the ten largest clones hold 8.6%. Sequenced material: peripheral blood. These receptors were obtained from a man aged 45-65 years with active or convalescent COVID-19.

V is TRBV9 and J is TRBJ2-1, with 9 bases that match TRBD2. CDR1 is SGDLS, CDR2 YYNGEE, per germline. V lost 4 bases, J lost 3 bases, and 8 bases stayed unmatched. The CDR3 totals 16 residues. The CDR3 spells CASSPAGTSFYNEQFF. The DNA of the CDR3 is TGTGCCAGCAGCCCCGCCGGGACTAGCTTCTACAATGAGCAGTTCTTC.

This chain links TRBV19 with TRBJ1-6; no reliable D call. Trimming shortened V by 2 bases and J by 8 bases, and 10 bases separated the two germline ends. CDR3 size: 14 residues. Looked up from germline, CDR1 is LNHDA and CDR2 is SQIVND (reference sequence). The CDR3, as DNA: TGTGCCAGTAGTATACTAGACTCCGATTCACCCCTCCACTTT. Protein: CASSILDSDSPLHF.

In its sample, this clone was seen a few times. The genes are TRBV4-2 and TRBJ2-3; D is perhaps TRBD2 (6 bases). From germline, CDR1 is LGHNA and CDR2 YNFKEQ. This CDR3 contains 15 residues. Trimming took off 4 bases at V and 2 bases at J, with 13 bases between the two ends. CDR3 protein: CASSPGGAATDTQYF. CDR3 in DNA: TGTGCCAGCAGCCCCGGGGGAGCGGCCACAGATACGCAGTATTTT.

As for this clone: Other DNA sequences in this specimen translate into the identical CDR3. This chain links TRBV7-9 with TRBJ1-1, with TRBD1 as a possible D gene (5 bases). CDR1 SEHNR and CDR2 FQNEAQ come from the germline V gene (reference sequence). The CDR3 consists of 13 residues. V was trimmed by 8 bases and J by 4 bases, leaving 14 bases between them. DNA of the CDR3: TGTGCCAGCTCCTGGGGGGGTTCCACTGAAGCTTTCTTT. This translates into CASSWGGSTEAFF.

The DNA of the CDR3 is TGCAGCGTTGTGGGACTAGCGGGAGAGGGTGGGGAGACCCAGTACTTC. It codes for CSVVGLAGEGGETQYF. The J gene is TRBJ2-5, the V gene TRBV29-1; 14 bases are a match to TRBD2. The CDR3 has 16 residues. Germline lookup yields CDR1 SQVTM and CDR2 ANQGSEA. Trimming removed 4 bases from V and 5 bases from J; junction bases left unmatched: 9.

The chain links TRBV5-6 to TRBJ2-3; a weak D match, TRBD2 (5 bases). Looked up from germline, CDR1 is SGHDT and CDR2 is YYEEEE. Deletions cut 5 bases from V and 6 bases from J, with 25 bases between. The CDR3 runs to 17 residues. CDR3 residues: CASSQEWRSPRGDTQYF. The CDR3, as DNA: TGTGCCAGCAGTCAAGAGTGGCGGTCCCCACGAGGGGATACGCAGTATTTT.

The gene calls are TRBV20-1 and TRBJ1-2; D unresolved. CDR1 is DFQATT, CDR2 SNEGSKA, per germline (reference sequence). There are 13 residues in the CDR3. V was clipped by 3 bases and J by 2 bases, with 10 bases between them. The CDR3 DNA reads as TGCAGTGCTAGTGCCGGGAGAAACTATGGCTACACCTTC. Residues: CSASAGRNYGYTF.

V usage is TRBV15 and J usage is TRBJ1-4, with D possibly TRBD1 on 6 matching bases. CDR3 size: 15 residues. V was trimmed by 1 base and J by 7 bases, leaving 13 bases between them. Per germline, CDR1 LNHNV and CDR2 YYDKDF (reference sequence). CDR3 nucleotides: TGTGCCACCAGCAGAGTAACAGGGAGTAGTGAAAAACTGTTTTTT. Encoded protein: CATSRVTGSSEKLFF.

The chain uses TRBV6-5 and TRBJ2-3; 7 bases agree with TRBD2. Looked up from germline, CDR1 is MNHEY and CDR2 is SVGAGI. The J segment lost 1 base and the V segment lost 5 bases, leaving 6 bases of the junction unmatched. The CDR3 contains 15 residues. CDR3 DNA sequence: TGTGCCAGCAGTCCGCGGGAGAAGGGCACAGATACGCAGTATTTT. Translated, it gives CASSPREKGTDTQYF.

J is TRBJ1-5 and V is TRBV7-3, with a possible D match to TRBD1 (5 bases). Trimming took 5 bases from V and 2 from J, leaving 10 bases between them. The germline V gene encodes CDR1 SGHTA and CDR2 FQGTGA. The CDR3 is 14 amino acids. The CDR3 sequence: CASSRAGGNQPQHF. In DNA, the CDR3 is TGTGCCAGCAGCCGCGCGGGGGGCAATCAGCCCCAGCATTTT.